These 13 T cell receptor beta chains share one sample of origin, sequenced in a study of technical replicates of blood from a few donors. Only in-frame clones appear in the TCRdb table, and some are missing; sequencing was by immunoSEQ multiplex PCR. Among about 81,000 clones listed, 70% to 90% were seen once. The specimen sequenced was PBMCs. The receptors shown here come from a human donor in good health. Some clones in this sample may be carry-over from other donors' samples.

V usage is TRBV19 and J usage is TRBJ1-2; 8 nucleotides match TRBD1. V dropped 4 bases and J dropped 7; count of bases not matched to a gene: 5. CDR1 and CDR2 (germline): LNHDA, SQIVND (reference sequence). The CDR3 contains 13 residues. DNA for the CDR3: TGTGCCAGTAGTACACGACAGGGGTTTGGCTACACCTTC. Its protein product is CASSTRQGFGYTF.

This chain connects TRBV21-1 to TRBJ1-2. TRBV21-1 has pseudogene status. This CDR3 comprises 18 residues. The CDR3 DNA reads as TGTGCCAGCAGCGAAGACCACGGGACTCTCAAGGGCAACTATGGCTACACCTTC. It specifies CASSEDHGTLKGNYGYTF.

The chain recombines TRBV2 with TRBJ2-7; 10 nucleotides line up with TRBD2. Germline V lookup: CDR1 SNHLY, CDR2 FYNNEI. J lost 4 bases, V lost 1 base, and 7 bases had no gene match. The CDR3 extends over 16 amino acids. Here the CDR3 DNA reads TGTGCCAGCAGTGAAGGTCTAGCGGGAGTAAGGTACGAGCAGTACTTC. It codes for CASSEGLAGVRYEQYF.

The chain is built from TRBV10-3 and TRBJ2-3; D gene uncertain. Per germline, CDR1 ENHRY and CDR2 SYGVKD. Trimming cost V 4 bases and J 4 bases, with 18 bases left between them. The CDR3 has 16 amino acids. The chain's CDR3 is CAISAVHPQSADTQYF. CDR3 nucleotides: TGTGCCATCAGTGCGGTCCACCCGCAGAGCGCAGATACGCAGTATTTT.

The V gene is TRBV14, the J gene TRBJ2-5; no firm D call. V lost 0 bases, J lost 2 bases, and 7 bases lay in between. Germline V gene sequence: CDR1 SGHDN, CDR2 FVKESK. The CDR3 is 14 amino acids. CDR3 DNA: TGTGCCAGCAGCCAAGAGGCATTACAAGAGACCCAGTACTTC. Translating gives CASSQEALQETQYF.

The chain combines TRBV28 with TRBJ1-2; D possibly corresponds to TRBD1 (6 bases). V lost 2 bases and J 9 bases, leaving 16 bases between the germline ends. The V gene's germline CDR1 is MDHEN and CDR2 SYDVKM. The CDR3 sequence is 14 residues long. CDR3 in DNA: TGTGCCAGCAGTTTAGGTGGGGCAGGGGATAGCTACACCTTC. This gives the protein CASSLGGAGDSYTF.

The V and J genes are TRBV9 and TRBJ2-7; a weak D match, TRBD1 (6 bases). V gave up 0 bases and J gave up 6 bases, with 16 bases separating them. Germline V gene sequence: CDR1 SGDLS, CDR2 YYNGEE. The CDR3 totals 15 residues. The CDR3 reads CASSVAPTIGGEQYF. CDR3 DNA: TGTGCCAGCAGCGTAGCGCCCACCATAGGGGGCGAGCAGTACTTC. Looking up the rest from reference TRBV9 and TRBJ2-7 gives the full variable domain: DSGVTQTPKHLITATGQRVTLRCSPRSGDLSVYWYQQSLDQGLQFLIQYYNGEERAKGNILERFSAQQFPDLHSELNLSSLELGDSALYFCASSVAPTIGGEQYFGPGTRLTVT.

This clone was counted once. This chain links TRBV15 with TRBJ1-3; D not resolved. Per germline, CDR1 LNHNV and CDR2 YYDKDF (reference sequence). CDR3 length equals 17 residues. The V end lost 1 base, the J end lost 2 bases, and 15 bases lay between the germline ends. CDR3 bases: TGTGCCACCAGCAGAGCCCCGGCAATCCGGGCTGGAAACACCATATATTTT. Translated: CATSRAPAIRAGNTIYF. The full variable domain, in which reference TRBV15 and TRBJ1-3 provide the parts outside the CDR3, is DAMVIQNPRYQVTQFGKPVTLSCSQTLNHNVMYWYQQKSSQAPKLLFHYYDKDFNNEADTPDNFQSRRPNTSFCFLDIRSPGLGDTAMYLCATSRAPAIRAGNTIYFGEGSWLTVV.

The V call is TRBV2, the J call TRBJ2-3; 12 nucleotides agree with TRBD2. V shed 6 bases and J 2 bases; nucleotides not matched to a gene: 6. Germline V gene data show CDR1 as SNHLY and CDR2 as FYNNEI. The CDR3 consists of 16 residues. CDR3 nucleotides: TGTGCCAGCAGGCAGACTAGCGGGGGCTCCACAGATACGCAGTATTTT. Encoded protein: CASRQTSGGSTDTQYF.

This chain connects TRBV29-1 to TRBJ2-7, with D unresolved. The CDR3 extends over 12 amino acids. The V end was cut by 3 bases, the J end by 2 bases, with 8 bases between. Germline V gives CDR1 SQVTM, CDR2 ANQGSEA. CDR3 in amino acids: CSVEAATYEQYF. CDR3 bases: TGCAGCGTTGAGGCGGCCACCTACGAGCAGTACTTC.

This chain connects TRBV5-1 to TRBJ2-1, with TRBD1 matching 9 bases. The CDR3 length is 15 residues. V lost 0 bases to trimming and J lost 9 bases; unmatched junction nucleotides: 7. Per the germline V gene, CDR1 is SGHRS and CDR2 is YFSETQ. The CDR3 DNA is TGCGCCAGCAGCTTGGGGGACAGGGTAGGGGGTGAGCAGTTCTTC. Protein: CASSLGDRVGGEQFF.

This rearrangement joins TRBV9 to TRBJ2-1; TRBD2 might be the D (5 bases). The CDR3 covers 13 residues. Trimming stripped 0 bases from V and 13 bases from J, with 14 bases between. Germline CDR1 SGDLS, CDR2 YYNGEE. The CDR3 reads CASSVVAGSIQFF. The CDR3, as DNA: TGTGCCAGCAGCGTAGTCGCGGGCTCCATCCAGTTCTTC.

This clone came up a few times. The chain employs TRBV10-3 and TRBJ1-5; D is ambiguous. V shed 5 bases and J shed 7 bases, with 6 bases lying between them. The CDR3 sequence is 11 residues long. Germline V gives CDR1 ENHRY, CDR2 SYGVKD. The CDR3 nucleotides read TGTGCCATCAGTCGTCTCCAGCCCCAGCATTTT. As protein: CAISRLQPQHF.